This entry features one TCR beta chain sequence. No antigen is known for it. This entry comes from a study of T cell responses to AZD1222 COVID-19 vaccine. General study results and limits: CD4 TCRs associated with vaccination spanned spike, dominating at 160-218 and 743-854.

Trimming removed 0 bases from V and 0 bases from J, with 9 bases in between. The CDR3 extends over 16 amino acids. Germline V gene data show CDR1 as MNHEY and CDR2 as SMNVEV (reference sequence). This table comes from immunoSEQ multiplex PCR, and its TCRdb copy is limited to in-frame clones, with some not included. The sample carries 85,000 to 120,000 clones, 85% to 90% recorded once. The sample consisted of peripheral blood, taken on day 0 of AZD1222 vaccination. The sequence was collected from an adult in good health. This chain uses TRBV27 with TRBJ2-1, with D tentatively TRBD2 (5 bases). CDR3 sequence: CASSLSEASSYNEQFF. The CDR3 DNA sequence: TGTGCCAGCAGTTTATCGGAGGCCAGCTCCTACAATGAGCAGTTCTTC.